Following are 18 T cell receptor beta chains from one sample sequenced in a study of beta chain features in type 1 diabetes. Sequencing targeted expressed TCRB transcripts, as all isolated RNA had been reverse transcribed. Here immunoSEQ multiplex PCR was the method, and the copy in TCRdb shows in-frame clones only, minus some. The sample holds nearly 350,000 clones, approximately 8.2% seen once. The sequencing sample was made of central memory CD4+ T cells from blood. These receptors all stem from a woman aged 18-30 years in good health.

Many counts were recorded for this clone. The chain is built from TRBV13 and TRBJ2-7; the D call may be TRBD1 or TRBD2 (5 bases each). CDR3 length: 14 residues. Germline-derived CDR1 and CDR2 are PRHDT and FYEKMQ (reference sequence). V was cut by 6 bases and J by 2 bases, with 14 bases left in between. In DNA, the CDR3 is TGTGCCAGCAGGGCCGGGACGGCAACCTACGAGCAGTACTTC. This gives the protein CASRAGTATYEQYF.

The chain employs TRBV11-2 and TRBJ2-5, with 8 positions matching TRBD2. The germline gives CDR1 SGHAT, CDR2 FQNNGV. This CDR3 has 16 residues. Trimming at V came to 2 bases and at J to 2 bases, leaving 7 bases not matched to a gene. CDR3 DNA: TGTGCCAGCAGCTTACCGGGACTAGGGAAACAAGAGACCCAGTACTTC. It encodes CASSLPGLGKQETQYF.

This clone has a handful of counts. CDR3 bases: TGTGCCAGCAGTTTGAGGGAGAGCACTGAAGCTTTCTTT. This translates into CASSLRESTEAFF. The V and J genes are TRBV27 and TRBJ1-1; D is unresolved. CDR1 is MNHEY and CDR2 is SMNVEV in the germline V gene (reference sequence). Trimming removed 3 bases at V and 4 bases at J, with 9 bases between. The CDR3 totals 13 residues.

The chain is built from TRBV28 and TRBJ1-2; D is unresolved. The germline V gene has CDR1 MDHEN and CDR2 SYDVKM. Trimming removed 3 bases from V and 2 bases from J, with 13 bases in between. There are 15 residues in the CDR3. CDR3 amino acids: CASSLKIDGNYGYTF. The CDR3 DNA reads TGTGCCAGCAGTTTGAAGATCGACGGAAACTATGGCTACACCTTC.

As regards this clone: A much larger clone differs from this one at a single base, so this may be a read error. The rearrangement links TRBV5-8 to TRBJ2-1; D unresolved. The CDR3 spans 11 residues. V was cut by 2 bases and J by 8 bases, with 5 bases left in between. Germline V gene lookup returns CDR1 SGHTS and CDR2 YDEGEE. CDR3 region: CASSLFYEQFF. The CDR3 DNA follows: TGTGCCAGCAGCTTATTTTATGAGCAGTTCTTC.

This clone was seen a few times. The chain joins TRBV28 to TRBJ2-4; D perhaps matches TRBD2 (5 bases). The CDR3 runs 18 residues. V was cut by 3 bases and J by 0 bases, with 18 bases left in between. Germline CDR1 reads MDHEN; CDR2 reads SYDVKM. CDR3 in amino acids: CASSFPLVGGLAKNIQYF. As DNA, the CDR3 is TGTGCCAGCAGTTTCCCACTAGTCGGTGGCCTAGCCAAAAACATTCAGTACTTC. The entire variable domain, with the rest obtained from reference TRBV28 and TRBJ2-4, is as follows: DVKVTQSSRYLVKRTGEKVFLECVQDMDHENMFWYRQDPGLGLRLIYFSYDVKMKEKGDIPEGYSVSREKKERFSLILESASTNQTSMYLCASSFPLVGGLAKNIQYFGAGTRLSVL.

This clone was seen more than once but under ten times. The sample holds other DNA sequences that translate to the same CDR3. V is TRBV18 and J is TRBJ2-1; the D gene is possibly TRBD2 (5 bases). Germline CDR1 and CDR2: KGHSH and LQKENI. There are 14 residues in the CDR3. The V end lost 6 bases, the J end lost 2 bases, and 11 bases lay between the germline ends. The CDR3 DNA sequence: TGTGCCAGCTCCCCCGGGGAAGCCTACAATGAGCAGTTCTTC. Its protein product is CASSPGEAYNEQFF.

The chain couples TRBV5-6 to TRBJ1-1; a weak D match, TRBD1 (5 bases). The V gene's germline CDR1 is SGHDT and CDR2 YYEEEE. The ends were cut back, 2 bases at V and 3 bases at J, with 11 bases in the middle. This CDR3 has 14 amino acids. This CDR3 is CASSFDSGDTEAFF. In nucleotides, the CDR3 is TGTGCCAGCAGCTTTGACTCGGGGGACACTGAAGCTTTCTTT.

This clone was counted between two and nine times. This chain joins TRBV11-2 and TRBJ2-5; TRBD2 matches at 7 bases. The CDR3 consists of 12 residues. CDR1 and CDR2 (germline): SGHAT, FQNNGV. V shed 1 base and J 11 bases; nucleotides not matched to a gene: 4. CDR3 DNA: TGTGCCAGCAGCTTAGCAGGGAGGGAGCAGTACTTC. This codes for CASSLAGREQYF.

The V call is TRBV2, the J call TRBJ1-5; a possible D gene is TRBD1 (5 bases). Trimming left V 8 bases short and J 4 bases short, with 6 bases between. This CDR3 contains 11 residues. From germline, CDR1 is SNHLY and CDR2 FYNNEI. CDR3 bases: TGTGCCAGCCGGGGGAATCAGCCCCAGCATTTT. It encodes CASRGNQPQHF.

In this sample, this clone turned up a few times. CDR3 coding DNA: TGTGCCAGCAGCTTAGGTGGACTAGCGGGAGGTGAGCAGTTCTTC. Translated, it gives CASSLGGLAGGEQFF. The chain joins TRBV11-1 to TRBJ2-1; 14 bases align to TRBD2. CDR1 and CDR2 from the germline V gene are SGHAT and FQDESV (reference sequence). CDR3 size: 15 residues. The J segment lost 9 bases and the V segment lost 1 base, leaving 2 bases of the junction unmatched.

The J gene is TRBJ1-4, the V gene TRBV27; D gene unclear. Germline V lookup: CDR1 MNHEY, CDR2 SMNVEV (reference sequence). V lost 3 bases and J 7 bases, leaving 12 bases between the germline ends. CDR3 size: 14 residues. CDR3 loop: CASSLAGSGEKLFF. The CDR3 region has the DNA TGTGCCAGCAGTTTGGCCGGGTCCGGTGAAAAACTGTTTTTT.

V is TRBV9 and J is TRBJ2-5; D unclear. Germline loops: CDR1 SGDLS, CDR2 YYNGEE. The V end was cut by 0 bases, the J end by 2 bases, with 11 bases between. This CDR3 is built from 15 residues. CDR3 loop: CASSVGLGSQETQYF. CDR3 sequence (DNA): TGTGCCAGCAGCGTAGGGTTGGGGTCTCAAGAGACCCAGTACTTC.

This clone was found a few times. The chain combines TRBV6-1 with TRBJ2-6; D is unclear. The length of the CDR3 is 13 residues. Trimming took off 9 bases at V and 4 bases at J, with 10 bases between the two ends. Germline CDR1 and CDR2: MNHNS and SASEGT. As DNA, the CDR3 is TGTGCCAGTACGAAAGCCGGGGCCAACGTCCTGACTTTC. Translated: CASTKAGANVLTF.

The sample holds a few counts of this clone. V is TRBV5-1 and J is TRBJ2-7, with TRBD1 matching over 11 bases. With V trimmed by 4 bases and J by 2 bases, 2 bases remained unmatched. This CDR3 contains 14 residues. Germline V gene lookup returns CDR1 SGHRS and CDR2 YFSETQ. The CDR3 region is CASSMGQGAYEQYF. CDR3 sequence (DNA): TGCGCCAGCAGCATGGGACAGGGGGCCTACGAGCAGTACTTC.

This clone was seen a handful of times. One end of the junction varies from germline; a read error may be responsible. The V and J genes are TRBV6-5 and TRBJ2-7, with 8 positions matching TRBD1. The CDR3 extends over 13 amino acids. In germline, CDR1 is MNHEY, CDR2 SVGAGI. This CDR3 reads CAISPGQVYEQYF. CDR3 DNA: TGTGCCATCAGTCCGGGACAGGTTTACGAGCAGTACTTC.

This clone came up a few times. The chain recombines TRBV29-1 with TRBJ2-3; D remains unclear. This CDR3 is built from 17 residues. Germline CDR1 and CDR2: SQVTM and ANQGSEA. Trimming removed 7 bases at V and 0 bases at J, with 23 bases between. CDR3 coding DNA: TGCAGCGGCACCCCGGGCCACAGTCTTTTAAGCACAGATACGCAGTATTTT. Translation gives CSGTPGHSLLSTDTQYF.

This clone was counted many times. The chain uses TRBV4-2 and TRBJ2-7, with D possibly TRBD1 on 6 matching bases. The CDR3 is made up of 17 amino acids. Germline-derived CDR1 and CDR2 are LGHNA and YNFKEQ. The V and J ends lost 0 bases and 2 bases respectively, with 17 bases between them. The CDR3 nucleotides read TGTGCCAGCAGCCAAGATCTTGGAACAGGGAGAACCTACGAGCAGTACTTC. Translated: CASSQDLGTGRTYEQYF.